The next 11 T cell receptor beta chains were all read from a single sample in a study of T-cell reconstitution after alpha-beta-depleted transplantation in children (dated by TCRdb to the mid-2010s). The meaning of the sample's treatment or condition label: allogeneic hematopoietic cell transplantation with graft depleted of TCRalphabeta T cells and CD19 B cells. Preparation of the library involved PCR. Sequencing was carried out with an Illumina HiSeq 2500. TCR library preparation used molecular barcoding, with unique molecular identifiers applied to normalize quantification of the TCRbeta repertoire. TCRdb cleaned the public reads at Q25 with fastp, built clones with MiXCR and kept in-frame beta chains. Rows merge per CDR3 protein into single entries with the most common DNA and genes. Recorded for this sample are 180,000 or so distinct CDR3 sequences; 6.3% of them occurred a single time. Jointly, the top ten make up about 4.4% of the sample.

The starting material was PBMCs, obtained before TCRalphabeta/CD19-depleted stem cell transplant. These receptors came from a girl less than two years old with combined immunodeficiency, due to receive a stem cell transplant.

The V gene is TRBV12-3 or TRBV12-4, the J gene TRBJ1-2; weak D call: TRBD1 (6 bases). The CDR3 runs to 14 residues. Trimming pared 3 bases from V and 4 bases from J, leaving 12 bases between. DNA of the CDR3: TGTGCCAGCAGTTTCTCCGGACAGATCTATGGCTACACCTTC. This codes for CASSFSGQIYGYTF.

This clonotype was counted ten times or more. The chain links TRBV29-1 to TRBJ2-2, with unresolved D. The germline gives CDR1 SQVTM, CDR2 ANQGSEA. The CDR3 totals 13 residues. V dropped 3 bases and J dropped 4 bases, with 9 bases sitting between them. CDR3 sequence reads: CSVELVGTGELFF. DNA of the CDR3: TGCAGCGTTGAGTTAGTGGGCACCGGGGAGCTGTTTTTT.

This clonotype was found many times. V gene TRBV6-1 combines with J gene TRBJ1-1; 7 positions agree with TRBD1. Germline loops: CDR1 MNHNS, CDR2 SASEGT. The V and J ends lost 6 bases and 6 bases, in that order; junction bases with no gene match: 10. The CDR3 is made up of 14 amino acids. As DNA, the CDR3 is TGTGCCAGCAGCCGTTGGAGACAGGGATCTGAAGCTTTCTTT. Translating it yields CASSRWRQGSEAFF.

This clonotype has at least ten counts. The chain recombines TRBV5-1 with TRBJ1-2; D is possibly TRBD1 (6 bases). The length of the CDR3 is 14 residues. The germline V and J ends were trimmed by 1 base and 2 bases, with 9 bases remaining between them. Germline values: CDR1 SGHRS, CDR2 YFSETQ. The CDR3 here is CASSLYGGNYGYTF. CDR3 DNA sequence: TGCGCCAGCAGCTTGTATGGGGGCAACTATGGCTACACCTTC.

The sample holds many counts of this clonotype. Written as DNA, the CDR3 is TGTGCCAGCAGCCTGGGGACTAGCGGGGGATACGAGCAGTACTTC. Its protein is CASSLGTSGGYEQYF. The chain recombines TRBV7-7 with TRBJ2-7; 14 bases agree with TRBD2. J lost 4 bases, V lost 5 bases, and 4 bases had no gene match. Germline assignment: CDR1 SSHAT and CDR2 FNYEAQ (reference sequence). This CDR3 has 15 residues. Supplemented by reference TRBV7-7 and TRBJ2-7, the full variable domain reads GAGVSQSPRYKVTKRGQDVTLRCDPISSHATLYWYQQALGQGPEFLTYFNYEAQPDKSGLPSDRFSAERPEGSISTLTIQRTEQRDSAMYRCASSLGTSGGYEQYFGPGTRLTVT.

This clonotype came up many times. The chain joins TRBV12-3 or TRBV12-4 to TRBJ2-1; 8 bases align to TRBD1. Unmatched junction bases numbered 1, after V lost 3 bases and J lost 6 bases. The CDR3 is 13 residues long. Written as DNA, the CDR3 is TGTGCCAGCAGTTTTGGGACAGGCAATGAGCAGTTCTTC. Residues: CASSFGTGNEQFF.

In this sample, this clonotype turned up many times. J is TRBJ2-1 and V is TRBV7-9; TRBD2 aligns across 8 bases. The CDR3 totals 13 residues. Germline assignment: CDR1 SEHNR and CDR2 FQNEAQ (reference sequence). J lost 12 bases, V lost 1 base, and 5 bases had no gene match. CDR3 nucleotides: TGTGCCAGCAGCTTAGAGGGACTAGTGGCGCAGTTCTTC. As protein: CASSLEGLVAQFF.

Many counts were recorded for this clonotype. The chain couples TRBV28 to TRBJ2-3; D is unclear. The CDR3 sequence is 14 residues long. From germline, CDR1 is MDHEN and CDR2 SYDVKM. The V end was cut by 2 bases, the J end by 5 bases, with 11 bases between. CDR3: CASSLDRAGDTQYF. For the CDR3, the DNA is TGTGCCAGCAGTTTAGATCGAGCTGGAGATACGCAGTATTTT. Full variable domain (remainder filled in from reference TRBV28 and TRBJ2-3): DVKVTQSSRYLVKRTGEKVFLECVQDMDHENMFWYRQDPGLGLRLIYFSYDVKMKEKGDIPEGYSVSREKKERFSLILESASTNQTSMYLCASSLDRAGDTQYFGPGTRLTVL.

The chain combines TRBV7-8 with TRBJ2-5; D may be TRBD2 (6 bases). V dropped 5 bases and J dropped 7 bases, with 11 bases sitting between them. CDR3 size: 12 residues. Germline-derived CDR1 and CDR2 are SGHVS and FQNEAQ. CDR3 protein: CASSPLGGTQYF. CDR3 DNA: TGTGCCAGCAGCCCCTTGGGGGGGACCCAGTACTTC.

This clonotype was picked up many times. The genes are TRBV5-1 and TRBJ2-1; TRBD1 matches at 7 bases. The germline CDR1 and CDR2 sequences are SGHRS and YFSETQ. V lost 4 bases, J lost 8 bases, and 12 bases stayed unmatched. CDR3 size: 15 residues. The CDR3 loop is CASSETGILGDEQFF. In nucleotides, the CDR3 is TGCGCCAGCAGCGAGACAGGGATTTTGGGGGATGAGCAGTTCTTC.

This chain links TRBV7-3 with TRBJ2-3; TRBD2 matches at 8 bases. Trimming took 5 bases from V and 4 from J; bases not matched to a gene: 8. The CDR3 consists of 15 residues. The germline V gene encodes CDR1 SGHTA and CDR2 FQGTGA. Here the CDR3 reads CASSESGGLADTQYF. The DNA of the CDR3 is TGTGCCAGCAGCGAGAGCGGGGGACTCGCAGATACGCAGTATTTT.